The 27 T cell receptor beta chains given below trace back to one sample, sequenced in a study of identical twins. In TCRdb, the 5' RACE reads were re-called with MiXCR into one record per CDR3 protein. The table shows a few hundred thousand distinct CDR3 sequences, with roughly 9.9% occurring only once. The data also belong to a second study, concerning yellow fever vaccine responses in identical twins.

The specimen was PBMCs. The receptors derive from a woman younger than 30 in good health.

This chain connects TRBV20-1 to TRBJ2-7; no firm D call. This CDR3 contains 14 residues. Germline CDR1 is DFQATT and CDR2 is SNEGSKA (reference sequence). V shed 6 bases and J shed 0 bases, with 15 bases lying between them. The CDR3 DNA reads as TGCAGTGCCCAACCCACGGGCCTCTCCTACGAGCAGTACTTC. As protein: CSAQPTGLSYEQYF.

This chain uses TRBV29-1 with TRBJ2-4; 7 bases are a match to TRBD1. Germline V gives CDR1 SQVTM, CDR2 ANQGSEA. The CDR3 has 17 residues. V lost 6 bases to trimming and J lost 0 bases; unmatched junction nucleotides: 14. CDR3 region: CSVSPGQADLAKNIQYF. Written as DNA, the CDR3 is TGCAGCGTCTCGCCCGGACAGGCGGACTTAGCCAAAAACATTCAGTACTTC. Complete variable domain (other parts from reference TRBV29-1 and TRBJ2-4): SAVISQKPSRDICQRGTSLTIQCQVDSQVTMMFWYRQQPGQSLTLIATANQGSEATYESGFVIDKFPISRPNLTFSTLTVSNMSPEDSSIYLCSVSPGQADLAKNIQYFGAGTRLSVL.

This clonotype was counted between two and nine times. V gene TRBV6-5 combines with J gene TRBJ2-2; possible D gene TRBD2, 5 bases. The CDR3 loop spans 16 amino acids. Trimming shortened V by 0 bases and J by 4 bases, and 12 bases separated the two germline ends. In germline, CDR1 is MNHEY, CDR2 SVGAGI. The CDR3 protein is CASSYSHPAGTGELFF. CDR3 DNA sequence: TGTGCCAGCAGTTACTCCCACCCCGCGGGCACCGGGGAGCTGTTTTTT.

This clonotype showed up just a few times. The rearrangement uses TRBV20-1 and TRBJ2-1; 11 nucleotides line up with TRBD2. With 3 bases clipped from V and 5 bases from J, the junction kept 6 bases outside the gene matches. CDR1 is DFQATT, CDR2 SNEGSKA, per germline (reference sequence). This CDR3 spans 15 amino acids. CDR3 loop: CSASSGTSGHNEQFF. CDR3 in DNA: TGCAGTGCTAGTTCGGGGACTAGCGGACACAATGAGCAGTTCTTC.

This clonotype was detected only a few times. The chain combines TRBV5-6 with TRBJ2-7; TRBD1 aligns across 11 bases. The CDR3 covers 13 residues. Germline values: CDR1 SGHDT, CDR2 YYEEEE. The V segment lost 0 bases and the J segment 12 bases; nucleotides outside the gene matches: 5. The CDR3 DNA reads TGTGCCAGCAGCTTGGGGGACAGGGGGGACTGGTACTTC. Protein product: CASSLGDRGDWYF.

At least ten counts were recorded for this clonotype. This chain links TRBV4-2 with TRBJ2-2, with D perhaps matching TRBD2 (6 bases). Looked up from germline, CDR1 is LGHNA and CDR2 is YNFKEQ. Trimming pared 4 bases from V and 6 bases from J, leaving 15 bases between. The CDR3 is made up of 15 amino acids. CDR3 sequence (DNA): TGTGCCAGCAGCCTTAGGCCGGGAGATCCCGGGGAGCTGTTTTTT. It is translated as CASSLRPGDPGELFF.

This clonotype was recorded at least ten times. V and J are TRBV7-2 and TRBJ1-1; maybe TRBD1 (6 bases). V gave up 4 bases and J gave up 0 bases, with 9 bases separating them. Germline loops: CDR1 SGHTA, CDR2 FQGNSA. This CDR3 contains 14 residues. This chain's CDR3 is CASSSDRLNTEAFF. CDR3 in DNA: TGTGCCAGCAGCTCGGACAGACTGAACACTGAAGCTTTCTTT.

This clonotype was seen many times. The rearrangement uses TRBV10-3 and TRBJ2-1; D is unresolved. The V gene lost 7 bases and the J gene lost 6 bases, with 16 bases spanning the gap. The V gene's germline CDR1 is ENHRY and CDR2 SYGVKD. The CDR3 runs 14 residues. Here the CDR3 DNA reads TGTGCCATCATCAAAGCGATACTACGCAATGAGCAGTTCTTC. As protein: CAIIKAILRNEQFF.

V usage is TRBV29-1 and J usage is TRBJ2-7, with D maybe TRBD1 (6 bases). The CDR3 totals 12 residues. Germline CDR1 and CDR2: SQVTM and ANQGSEA. V lost 5 bases, J lost 3 bases, and 11 bases lay in between. Here the CDR3 reads CSVRTESYEQYF. The DNA for the CDR3 is TGCAGCGTTCGGACAGAGAGCTACGAGCAGTACTTC.

About this clonotype: This may stem from a read error, because a much larger clone lies one nucleotide away. The rearrangement links TRBV20-1 to TRBJ2-5; D may be TRBD1 or TRBD2 (5 bases each). Germline CDR1 and CDR2: DFQATT and SNEGSKA (reference sequence). The CDR3 covers 16 residues. The CDR3 sequence is CSAPRDLSPSRETEYF. The CDR3 bases are TGCAGTGCTCCCCGGGACCTCTCCCCGAGTAGAGAGACCGAGTACTTC.

At least ten counts were recorded for this clonotype. The CDR3 region is CASSENSNQPQHF. In DNA form, the CDR3 reads TGCGCCAGCAGTGAGAATAGCAATCAGCCCCAGCATTTT. The chain combines TRBV10-2 with TRBJ1-5; unclear D gene. The CDR3 has 13 residues. Germline CDR1 is WSHSY and CDR2 is SAAADI. V lost 2 bases to trimming and J lost 0 bases, with 2 bases between them.

Many counts were recorded for this clonotype. The rearrangement uses TRBV27 and TRBJ2-3; TRBD2 agrees at 7 bases. This CDR3 contains 15 residues. CDR1 and CDR2 (germline): MNHEY, SMNVEV (reference sequence). J was trimmed by 1 base and V by 3 bases; bases with no gene match: 4. The DNA for the CDR3 is TGTGCCAGCAGTTTTTGGCTAGCGGGCACAGATACGCAGTATTTT. Encoded protein: CASSFWLAGTDTQYF.

This clonotype was seen ten or more times. V usage is TRBV7-8 and J usage is TRBJ2-1; 13 nucleotides agree with TRBD2. Losses at the gene ends were 2 bases for V and 8 bases for J; bases not matched to a gene: 3. The CDR3 consists of 15 residues. Germline CDR1 and CDR2: SGHVS and FQNEAQ. Written as DNA, the CDR3 is TGTGCCAGCAGCTTAACTAGCGGGAGGGCCGATGAGCAGTTCTTC. This gives the protein CASSLTSGRADEQFF.

There are many counts of this clonotype. This chain links TRBV7-3 with TRBJ2-1, with unresolved D. V was cut by 5 bases and J by 9 bases, with 14 bases left in between. In germline, CDR1 is SGHTA, CDR2 FQGTGA. The CDR3 length is 13 residues. CDR3 sequence reads: CASSPSSTSEQFF. The CDR3 DNA sequence: TGTGCCAGCAGCCCCTCCTCCACCAGTGAGCAGTTCTTC.

This clonotype was counted a few times. The J gene is TRBJ2-4, the V gene TRBV5-1; D remains unclear. CDR1 SGHRS and CDR2 YFSETQ come from the germline V gene. V was pared by 0 bases and J by 2 bases, with 9 bases between. The CDR3 is made up of 15 amino acids. CDR3 in amino acids: CASSLEIGPKNIQYF. The CDR3 nucleotides are TGCGCCAGCAGCTTGGAAATTGGGCCCAAAAACATTCAGTACTTC.

The chain is built from TRBV11-2 and TRBJ2-2, with TRBD2 identical over 7 bases. Germline assignment: CDR1 SGHAT and CDR2 FQNNGV. The V gene end was trimmed by 4 bases and the J gene end by 6 bases; junction bases not matched to a gene: 8. The CDR3 has 15 amino acids. CDR3 in amino acids: CASSSPRDYPGELFF. Written as DNA, the CDR3 is TGTGCCAGCAGCTCACCTAGGGACTATCCCGGGGAGCTGTTTTTT.

This clonotype has a single count. The chain recombines TRBV4-2 with TRBJ2-1, with TRBD2 matching 10 bases. V was clipped by 4 bases and J by 7 bases; unmatched bases: 10. CDR3 length: 16 amino acids. Germline-derived CDR1 and CDR2 are LGHNA and YNFKEQ. As DNA, the CDR3 is TGTGCCAGCAGCCCCGGGCTAGCGGGGGTGAAGAATGAGCAGTTCTTC. Translated, it gives CASSPGLAGVKNEQFF.

On this clonotype: A much more abundant neighbour one base away suggests this may be a read error. The chain uses TRBV6-1 and TRBJ2-6; D might be TRBD1 (5 bases). The CDR3 is 13 amino acids. Germline CDR1 MNHNS, CDR2 SASEGT. The chain's CDR3 is CASRPSGANILTF. In nucleotides, the CDR3 is TGTGCCAGCAGACCCTCTGGGGCCAACATCCTGACTTTC.

In its sample, this clonotype was seen once. The limits of the CDR3 on the DNA are not certain, so only TCRdb's listed CDR3 is given. This rearrangement joins TRBV2 to TRBJ2-2; TRBD1, the table's D call, lacks a check against the DNA. The CDR3 length equals 15 residues, ends included. Per germline, CDR1 SNHLY and CDR2 FYNNEI. The CDR3 sequence: CASSVFGPGAGELFF.

This chain connects TRBV20-1 to TRBJ2-3; 10 bases agree with TRBD2. J was trimmed by 2 bases and V by 3 bases; bases with no gene match: 5. The CDR3 has 15 amino acids. Germline assignment: CDR1 DFQATT and CDR2 SNEGSKA (reference sequence). The CDR3 region has the DNA TGCAGTGCTAGTCCCCTAGCGGGGGACACAGATACGCAGTATTTT. Its translation is CSASPLAGDTDTQYF.

This clonotype was counted many times. The V and J genes are TRBV29-1 and TRBJ2-2; D is possibly TRBD2 (5 bases). V lost 6 bases and J lost 0, with 11 bases in between. Per germline, CDR1 SQVTM and CDR2 ANQGSEA. This CDR3 has 14 residues. The CDR3 nucleotides read TGCAGCGTAAATGGACTTTCGAACACCGGGGAGCTGTTTTTT. Protein sequence: CSVNGLSNTGELFF.

The V gene is TRBV14, the J gene TRBJ2-1, with D unclear. The V end lost 1 base, the J end lost 0 bases, and 7 bases lay between the germline ends. The germline CDR1 and CDR2 sequences are SGHDN and FVKESK. The CDR3 loop spans 15 amino acids. The chain's CDR3 is CASSQVWSSYNEQFF. CDR3 nucleotide sequence: TGTGCCAGCAGCCAAGTATGGAGCTCCTACAATGAGCAGTTCTTC.

This clonotype has a handful of counts. The rearrangement links TRBV20-1 to TRBJ2-7; 8 bases match TRBD2. The germline V gene has CDR1 DFQATT and CDR2 SNEGSKA (reference sequence). J gave up 4 bases and V 4 bases, and 9 bases lay outside the gene matches. The CDR3 is made up of 14 amino acids. CDR3 in DNA: TGCAGTGCTATGGGGCGGGAGGACTATTACGAGCAGTACTTC. It specifies CSAMGREDYYEQYF.

Ten or more counts support this clonotype. This chain uses TRBV12-3 or TRBV12-4 with TRBJ1-5, with TRBD1 matching over 9 bases. V was pared by 5 bases and J by 4 bases, with 6 bases of the junction left unmatched. CDR3 length equals 15 residues. The CDR3 loop reads CASSPGQGTNQPQHF. The CDR3 DNA sequence: TGTGCCAGCAGTCCTGGACAGGGGACGAATCAGCCCCAGCATTTT.

CDR3 protein: CASSLWDNEQFF. CDR3 sequence (DNA): TGTGCCAGCAGCCTTTGGGATAATGAGCAGTTCTTC. V and J are TRBV3-1 and TRBJ2-1; no firm D call. Trimming removed 4 bases from V and 7 bases from J, with 8 bases in between. The CDR3 runs to 12 residues. Per the germline V gene, CDR1 is LGHDT and CDR2 is YNNKEL (reference sequence).

As regards this clonotype: One end of the junction varies from germline; a read error may be responsible. The CDR3 sequence is CASSQGESSYNSPLRF. For the CDR3, the DNA is TGTGCCAGCAGCCAAGGAGAGAGCTCCTATAATTCACCCCTCCGCTTT. This chain joins TRBV3-1 and TRBJ1-6; no clear D. The length of the CDR3 is 16 residues. In germline, CDR1 is LGHDT, CDR2 YNNKEL (reference sequence).

This clonotype was seen at least ten times. J is TRBJ1-1 and V is TRBV20-1; no clear D. Germline V gene lookup returns CDR1 DFQATT and CDR2 SNEGSKA (reference sequence). This CDR3 contains 12 residues. V shed 3 bases and J shed 6 bases, with 11 bases lying between them. The CDR3 DNA is TGCAGTGCTAGTATGCAGCAGGCTGAAGCTTTCTTT. This gives the protein CSASMQQAEAFF.